The source of this T cell receptor (beta chain) is a study of T cell responses to AZD1222 COVID-19 vaccine. The assay was immunoSEQ multiplex PCR, and TCRdb's table has in-frame clones only and misses some. The table includes approximately 200,000 clones, 80% to 95% detected once. As concerns this clone: Its antigen remains unknown.

Study-wide results and limits: Clonal diversity may have been underestimated, and the donors were mostly white British, with more females than males. Every sample of the repertoires postdated the peak T cell response.

The CDR3 runs 13 residues. The germline gives CDR1 KGHSH, CDR2 LQKENI. V lost 3 bases and J lost 4, with 7 bases in between. The clonotype comes from an adult who received the AZD1222 COVID-19 vaccine. The J gene is TRBJ1-3, the V gene TRBV18, with D possibly TRBD1 on 5 matching bases. The specimen was peripheral blood, collected 28 days after the second AZD1222 dose. CDR3 residues: CASSPREGNTIYF. CDR3 nucleotides: TGTGCCAGCTCACCCAGGGAGGGAAACACCATATATTTT.